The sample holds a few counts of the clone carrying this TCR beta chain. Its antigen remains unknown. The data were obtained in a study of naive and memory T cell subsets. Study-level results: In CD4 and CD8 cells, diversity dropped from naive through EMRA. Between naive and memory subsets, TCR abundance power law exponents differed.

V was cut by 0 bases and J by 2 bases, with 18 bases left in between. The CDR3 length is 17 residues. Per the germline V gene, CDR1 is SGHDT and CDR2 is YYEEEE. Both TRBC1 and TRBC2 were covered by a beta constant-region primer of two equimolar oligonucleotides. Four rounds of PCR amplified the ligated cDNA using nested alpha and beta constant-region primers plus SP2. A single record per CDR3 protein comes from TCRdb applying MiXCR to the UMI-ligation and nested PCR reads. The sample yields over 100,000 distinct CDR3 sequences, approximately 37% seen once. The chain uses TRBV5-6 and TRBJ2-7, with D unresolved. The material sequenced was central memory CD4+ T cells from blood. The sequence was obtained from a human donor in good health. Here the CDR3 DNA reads TGTGCCAGCAGCTTGGGTGAGGTGAGACGGGTACCCTACGAGCAGTACTTC. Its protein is CASSLGEVRRVPYEQYF. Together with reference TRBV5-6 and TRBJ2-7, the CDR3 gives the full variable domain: DAGVTQSPTHLIKTRGQQVTLRCSPKSGHDTVSWYQQALGQGPQFIFQYYEEEERQRGNFPDRFSGHQFPNYSSELNVNALLLGDSALYLCASSLGEVRRVPYEQYFGPGTRLTVT.